The clone carrying this TCR beta chain has only one observation. Libraries were prepared by immunoSEQ multiplex PCR; TCRdb keeps only in-frame clonotypes and omits some of them. The sample records about 200,000 clones, 80% to 90% being singletons. The source of the sample is a study of blood T cell repertoires in COVID-19. Study details: Whether acute or convalescent, the COVID-19 samples came from the United States, Italy and Spain. T cells, B-cell-depleted T cells, or PBMCs provided the cDNA or gDNA that served as material.

The CDR3 is 11 residues long. V lost 8 bases to trimming and J lost 7 bases, with 11 bases between them. Germline V lookup: CDR1 SGHVS, CDR2 FQNEAQ. This receptor was identified in a man between 60 and 70 years old with acute or convalescent COVID-19. The sample consisted of peripheral blood. This sequence joins TRBV7-8 and TRBJ1-2, with D perhaps TRBD1 (5 bases). CDR3 sequence reads: CASAQGLGYTF. The CDR3 DNA sequence: TGTGCCAGCGCCCAGGGCCTTGGCTACACCTTC.